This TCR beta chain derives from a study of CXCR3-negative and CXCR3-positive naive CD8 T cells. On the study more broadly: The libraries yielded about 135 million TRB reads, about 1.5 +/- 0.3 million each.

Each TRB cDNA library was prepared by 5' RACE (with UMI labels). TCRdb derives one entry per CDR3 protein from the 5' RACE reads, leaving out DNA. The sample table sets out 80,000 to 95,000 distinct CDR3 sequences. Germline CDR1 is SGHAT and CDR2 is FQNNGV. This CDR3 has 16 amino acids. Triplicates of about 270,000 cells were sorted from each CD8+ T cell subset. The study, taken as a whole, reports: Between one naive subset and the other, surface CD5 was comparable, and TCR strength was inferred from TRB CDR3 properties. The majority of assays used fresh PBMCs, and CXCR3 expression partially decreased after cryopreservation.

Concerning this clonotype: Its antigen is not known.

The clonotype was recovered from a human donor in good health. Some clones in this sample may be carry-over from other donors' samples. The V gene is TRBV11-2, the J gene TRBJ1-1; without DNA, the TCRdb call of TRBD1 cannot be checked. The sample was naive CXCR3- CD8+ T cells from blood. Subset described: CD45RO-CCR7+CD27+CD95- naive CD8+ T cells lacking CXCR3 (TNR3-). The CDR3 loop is CASSLNPGGANTEAFF.